Following are 20 T cell receptor beta chains from one sample sequenced in a study of neoadjuvant nivolumab and ipilimumab in lung cancer. Sequencing was performed with immunoSEQ multiplex PCR; in TCRdb, only in-frame clones are kept and a portion is missing. This table has around 30,000 clones, nearly 85% appearing once. The source material was tumor tissue, sampled after neoadjuvant nivolumab, alone or with ipilimumab, at or shortly before surgery. The receptors originated from an adult with non-small cell lung cancer.

The V call is TRBV11-2, the J call TRBJ2-1; no clear D gene. This CDR3 has 11 amino acids. Trimming removed 5 bases at V and 7 bases at J, with 6 bases between. Per the germline V gene, CDR1 is SGHAT and CDR2 is FQNNGV. CDR3 residues: CASSARNEQFF. CDR3 bases: TGTGCCAGCAGCGCAAGAAATGAGCAGTTCTTC. The whole variable domain, remainder taken from reference TRBV11-2 and TRBJ2-1, is EAGVAQSPRYKIIEKRQSVAFWCNPISGHATLYWYQQILGQGPKLLIQFQNNGVVDDSQLPKDRFSAERLKGVDSTLKIQPAKLEDSAVYLCASSARNEQFFGPGTRLTVL.

This sequence joins TRBV27 and TRBJ2-5; 12 nucleotides align to TRBD2. The CDR3 length is 15 residues. V dropped 5 bases and J dropped 5; count of bases not matched to a gene: 6. From germline, CDR1 is MNHEY and CDR2 SMNVEV (reference sequence). DNA of the CDR3: TGTGCCAGCAGTATCACTAGCGGGGGGACTGAGACCCAGTACTTC. Protein product: CASSITSGGTETQYF.

The rearrangement links TRBV6-6 to TRBJ1-2; D call uncertain. V was cut by 4 bases and J by 3 bases, with 9 bases left in between. CDR3 size: 13 residues. Germline CDR1 MNHNY, CDR2 SVGAGI (reference sequence). CDR3: CASSLDGDYGYTF. Here the CDR3 DNA reads TGTGCCAGCAGTTTGGACGGAGACTATGGCTACACCTTC.

The V gene is TRBV27, the J gene TRBJ2-3; D perhaps matches TRBD2 (5 bases). V was clipped by 3 bases and J by 0 bases, with 16 bases between them. Germline V lookup: CDR1 MNHEY, CDR2 SMNVEV (reference sequence). This CDR3 is built from 17 residues. The CDR3 loop reads CASSFGESLASTDTQYF. The CDR3 DNA follows: TGTGCCAGCAGTTTTGGGGAGAGCCTTGCTAGCACAGATACGCAGTATTTT.

This clone was counted only a few times. V gene TRBV5-1 combines with J gene TRBJ1-2; D gene ambiguous. CDR3 length equals 14 residues. V was shortened by 4 bases and J by 4 bases, with 14 bases between the two germline ends. Germline CDR1 and CDR2: SGHRS and YFSETQ. The CDR3 spells CASSQDQTIYGYTF. Here the CDR3 DNA reads TGCGCCAGCAGCCAGGACCAGACGATCTATGGCTACACCTTC. The entire variable domain, with the rest obtained from reference TRBV5-1 and TRBJ1-2, is as follows: KAGVTQTPRYLIKTRGQQVTLSCSPISGHRSVSWYQQTPGQGLQFLFEYFSETQRNKGNFPGRFSGRQFSNSRSEMNVSTLELGDSALYLCASSQDQTIYGYTFGSGTRLTVV.

The V gene is TRBV20-1, the J gene TRBJ2-7; the D is unclear. V lost 6 bases to trimming and J lost 6 bases, with 12 bases between them. Germline loops: CDR1 DFQATT, CDR2 SNEGSKA (reference sequence). The CDR3 covers 11 residues. The CDR3 spells CSAVQLGEQYF. The DNA of the CDR3 is TGCAGTGCCGTTCAGTTAGGCGAGCAGTACTTC.

This rearrangement joins TRBV29-1 to TRBJ1-1, with D maybe TRBD1 (5 bases). The V gene's germline CDR1 is SQVTM and CDR2 ANQGSEA. V was pared by 8 bases and J by 4 bases, with 14 bases between. There are 12 residues in the CDR3. The CDR3 is CSLAAGSTEAFF. CDR3 DNA: TGCAGCCTTGCAGCAGGGAGCACTGAAGCTTTCTTT.

This chain joins TRBV25-1 and TRBJ2-1, with D possibly TRBD2 on 7 matching bases. The V end lost 2 bases, the J end lost 6 bases, and 14 bases lay between the germline ends. The CDR3 contains 15 residues. Per germline, CDR1 MGHDK and CDR2 SYGVNS. The CDR3 loop is CASSETGGAANEQFF. DNA of the CDR3: TGTGCCAGCAGTGAAACGGGGGGCGCGGCCAATGAGCAGTTCTTC.

Relative to its sample, this clone is medium-sized. The V gene is TRBV18, the J gene TRBJ1-1; D is unclear. With 3 bases removed from V and 4 bases from J, the gap between germline ends came to 9 bases. The CDR3 has 13 residues. Germline lookup yields CDR1 KGHSH and CDR2 LQKENI. DNA for the CDR3: TGTGCCAGCTCACCGGGCCAGAGCACTGAAGCTTTCTTT. This encodes CASSPGQSTEAFF.

The gene calls are TRBV9 and TRBJ2-2; no clear D gene. This CDR3 is built from 11 residues. V dropped 7 bases and J dropped 6 bases, with 7 bases sitting between them. Germline CDR1 reads SGDLS; CDR2 reads YYNGEE. The CDR3 nucleotides read TGTGCCAGCGCAGTCGCCGGGGAGCTGTTTTTT. It translates to CASAVAGELFF.

This chain connects TRBV5-6 to TRBJ2-7, with a weak D call TRBD2 (5 bases). This CDR3 has 12 amino acids. The V gene lost 0 bases and the J gene lost 9 bases, with 10 bases spanning the gap. Germline V CDR1 and CDR2: SGHDT, YYEEEE. The CDR3 nucleotides read TGTGCCAGCAGCTTGGGGGGAGACTCGCAGTACTTC. Its protein product is CASSLGGDSQYF.

This clone was counted between two and nine times. The chain has TRBV6-1 and TRBJ2-7; D remains ambiguous. The V end was cut by 10 bases, the J end by 0 bases, with 19 bases between. The CDR3 spans 15 residues. Per germline, CDR1 MNHNS and CDR2 SASEGT. As DNA, the CDR3 is TGTGCCACCTACGAAGGGTGGCAGAGCTCCTACGAGCAGTACTTC. This gives the protein CATYEGWQSSYEQYF.

This clone was recorded a few times. The J gene is TRBJ2-7, the V gene TRBV28; D not resolved. This CDR3 contains 13 residues. CDR1 is MDHEN, CDR2 SYDVKM, per germline. Between the trimmed V and J ends, which lost 2 bases and 6 bases, there was a span of 11 bases. CDR3 residues: CASSLPARREQYF. CDR3 DNA: TGTGCCAGCAGTTTACCAGCGCGGCGCGAGCAGTACTTC.

V gene TRBV19 combines with J gene TRBJ1-5; TRBD1 aligns across 7 bases. With 7 bases clipped from V and 4 bases from J, the junction kept 4 bases outside the gene matches. CDR3 size: 13 residues. Germline assignment: CDR1 LNHDA and CDR2 SQIVND (reference sequence). DNA for the CDR3: TGTGCCAGTACCCCGGACAGGAATCAGCCCCAGCATTTT. As protein: CASTPDRNQPQHF.

This chain uses TRBV30 with TRBJ2-2; the D is unclear. The CDR3 is 13 amino acids. Germline V gene lookup returns CDR1 GTSNPN and CDR2 SVGIG (reference sequence). Between the trimmed V and J ends, which lost 3 bases and 7 bases, there was a span of 12 bases. The CDR3 DNA follows: TGTGCCTGGAGGTTGGGCTGGGTCGGGGAGCTGTTTTTT. Protein product: CAWRLGWVGELFF.

V and J are TRBV14 and TRBJ1-4; D not resolved. This CDR3 comprises 17 residues. In germline, CDR1 is SGHDN, CDR2 FVKESK. Between the trimmed V and J ends, which lost 4 bases and 8 bases, there was a span of 23 bases. CDR3 loop: CASSRSRSSGLTEKLFF. The CDR3 region has the DNA TGTGCCAGCAGCCGATCCCGAAGCTCCGGGTTAACCGAAAAACTGTTTTTT.

CDR3 DNA sequence: TGTGCCAGCAGGGAAACCAACCGAGGCGGATTTGGAGATACGCAGTATTTT. This encodes CASRETNRGGFGDTQYF. V and J are TRBV6-1 and TRBJ2-3; D is uncertain. Per the germline V gene, CDR1 is MNHNS and CDR2 is SASEGT. With 6 bases removed from V and 5 bases from J, the gap between germline ends came to 24 bases. The CDR3 is 17 amino acids.

There are a few counts of this clone. The rearrangement joins TRBV5-4 to TRBJ2-6; D remains unclear. In germline, CDR1 is SGHNT, CDR2 YYREEE (reference sequence). V lost 2 bases to trimming and J lost 0 bases, with 6 bases between them. There are 15 residues in the CDR3. The CDR3 DNA reads TGTGCCAGCAGCTTTGGGAACTCTGGGGCCAACGTCCTGACTTTC. Amino acid sequence: CASSFGNSGANVLTF.

This clone appeared once. Other DNA sequences from this sample encode an identical CDR3 as well. The chain is built from TRBV15 and TRBJ1-5, with unresolved D. Germline CDR1 is LNHNV and CDR2 is YYDKDF (reference sequence). With 0 bases removed from V and 4 bases from J, the gap between germline ends came to 1 base. The CDR3 covers 12 residues. The CDR3 loop is CATSRENQPQHF. The CDR3 bases are TGTGCCACCAGCAGAGAGAATCAGCCCCAGCATTTT.

The chain couples TRBV2 to TRBJ1-2; no clear D gene. CDR3 length: 16 residues. Germline V gene sequence: CDR1 SNHLY, CDR2 FYNNEI. The V gene lost 4 bases and the J gene lost 5 bases, with 20 bases spanning the gap. The CDR3 nucleotides read TGTGCCAGCAGTGTATTTTATATCGAACAGCCTTATGGCTACACCTTC. Protein: CASSVFYIEQPYGYTF.